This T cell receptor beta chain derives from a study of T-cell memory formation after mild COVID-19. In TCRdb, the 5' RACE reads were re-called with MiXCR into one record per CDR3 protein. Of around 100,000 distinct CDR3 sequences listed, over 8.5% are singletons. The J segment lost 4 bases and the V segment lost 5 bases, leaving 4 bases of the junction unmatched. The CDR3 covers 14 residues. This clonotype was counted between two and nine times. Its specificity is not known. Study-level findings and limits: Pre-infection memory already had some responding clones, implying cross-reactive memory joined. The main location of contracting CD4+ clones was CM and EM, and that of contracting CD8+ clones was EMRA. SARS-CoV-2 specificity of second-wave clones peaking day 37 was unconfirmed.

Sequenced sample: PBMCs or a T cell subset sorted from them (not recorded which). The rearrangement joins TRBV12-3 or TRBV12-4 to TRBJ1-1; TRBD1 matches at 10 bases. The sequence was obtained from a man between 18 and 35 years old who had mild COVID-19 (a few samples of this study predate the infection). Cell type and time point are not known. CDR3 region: CASSNRQGATEAFF. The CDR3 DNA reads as TGTGCCAGCAGTAATAGACAGGGGGCCACTGAAGCTTTCTTT.